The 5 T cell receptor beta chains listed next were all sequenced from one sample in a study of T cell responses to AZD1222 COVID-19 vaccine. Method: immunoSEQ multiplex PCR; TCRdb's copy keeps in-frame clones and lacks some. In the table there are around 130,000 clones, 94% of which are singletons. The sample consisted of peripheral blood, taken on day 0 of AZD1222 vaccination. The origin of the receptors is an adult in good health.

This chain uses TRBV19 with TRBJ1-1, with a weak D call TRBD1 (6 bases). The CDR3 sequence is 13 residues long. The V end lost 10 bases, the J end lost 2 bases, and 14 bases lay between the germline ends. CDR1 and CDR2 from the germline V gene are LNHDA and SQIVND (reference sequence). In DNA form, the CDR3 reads TGTGCCACCTCGAGGGGGACTAACACTGAAGCTTTCTTT. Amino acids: CATSRGTNTEAFF.

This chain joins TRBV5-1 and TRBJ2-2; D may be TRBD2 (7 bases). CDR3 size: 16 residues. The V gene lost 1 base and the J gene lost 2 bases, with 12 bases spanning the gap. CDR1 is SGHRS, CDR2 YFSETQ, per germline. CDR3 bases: TGCGCCAGCAGCTTGCAGGGAGGGGGAAACACCGGGGAGCTGTTTTTT. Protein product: CASSLQGGGNTGELFF.

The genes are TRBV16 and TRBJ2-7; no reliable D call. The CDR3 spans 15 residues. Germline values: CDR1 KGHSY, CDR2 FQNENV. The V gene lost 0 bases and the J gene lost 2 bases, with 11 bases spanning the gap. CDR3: CASSQSPTPTYEQYF. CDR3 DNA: TGTGCCAGCAGCCAATCGCCTACTCCCACCTACGAGCAGTACTTC.

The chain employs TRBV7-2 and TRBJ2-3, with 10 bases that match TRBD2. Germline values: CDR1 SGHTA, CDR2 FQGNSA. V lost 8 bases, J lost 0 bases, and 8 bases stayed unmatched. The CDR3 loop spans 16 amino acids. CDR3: CASSTSGTLSTDTQYF. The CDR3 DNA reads TGTGCCAGCTCTACTAGCGGGACGCTTAGCACAGATACGCAGTATTTT.

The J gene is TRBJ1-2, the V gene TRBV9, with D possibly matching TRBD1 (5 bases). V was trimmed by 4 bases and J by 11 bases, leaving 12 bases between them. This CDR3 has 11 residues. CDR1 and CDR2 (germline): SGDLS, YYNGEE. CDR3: CASSLRQKYTF. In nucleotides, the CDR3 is TGTGCCAGCAGCCTCCGACAGAAATACACCTTC.